This note documents a single TCR beta chain sequence. Its antigen is undetermined. This sample was taken from a study of early T cells in non-severe SARS-CoV-2 infection. Overall study: The sequenced material was bulk RNA from unsorted whole blood, and its chains were unpaired.

The library protocol tagged individual cDNA molecules with unique molecular identifiers. TCRdb re-called the 5' RACE reads with MiXCR, one entry per CDR3 protein. This table holds 65,000 to 80,000 distinct CDR3 sequences, approximately 13% found once. Per the germline V gene, CDR1 is DFQATT and CDR2 is SNEGSKA (reference sequence). This CDR3 comprises 14 residues. The V gene lost 1 base and the J gene lost 4 bases, with 10 bases spanning the gap. Study observations and caveats: Clonotype matching in VDJdb favored anti-spike CD8 responses and did not capture private and CD4 specificities.

This clonotype was sampled from an adult who was a healthcare worker with PCR-confirmed SARS-CoV-2 infection or an uninfected control (not recorded which). The chain combines TRBV20-1 with TRBJ1-4; TRBD1 is a possible D gene (5 bases). The sequencing sample was made of whole blood. The CDR3 loop is CSARVGTVNEKLFF. In DNA, the CDR3 is TGCAGTGCTAGAGTTGGGACGGTTAATGAAAAACTGTTTTTT.